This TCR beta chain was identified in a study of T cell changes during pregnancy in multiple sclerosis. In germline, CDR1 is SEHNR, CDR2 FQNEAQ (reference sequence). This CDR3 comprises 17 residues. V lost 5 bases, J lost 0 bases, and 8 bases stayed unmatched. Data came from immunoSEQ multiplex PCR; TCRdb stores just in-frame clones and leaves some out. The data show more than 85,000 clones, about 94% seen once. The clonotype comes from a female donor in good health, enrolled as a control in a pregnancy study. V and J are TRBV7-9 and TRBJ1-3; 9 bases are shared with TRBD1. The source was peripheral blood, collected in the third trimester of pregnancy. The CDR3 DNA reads TGTGCCAGCAGCACAGGGGGCCGGGAGAGCTCTGGAAACACCATATATTTT. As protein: CASSTGGRESSGNTIYF. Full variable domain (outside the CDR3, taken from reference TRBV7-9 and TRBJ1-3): DTGVSQNPRHKITKRGQNVTFRCDPISEHNRLYWYRQTLGQGPEFLTYFQNEAQLEKSRLLSDRFSAERPKGSFSTLEIQRTEQGDSAMYLCASSTGGRESSGNTIYFGEGSWLTVV.